The entry below describes one T cell receptor beta chain. No cognate antigen has been identified for it. Base-call qualities are not available, and no considerably larger clone is one nucleotide away. The data are from a study of a mutant IDH1 vaccine in newly diagnosed glioma (dated by TCRdb to the early 2020s). Study-wide context: Vaccination started 4-6 weeks after radiotherapy alone, or was given together with temozolomide cycles in the groups whose treatment included chemotherapy. For exploratory analyses, fewer than 30 treated patients had longitudinal TCRB deep sequencing done wherever samples were available. Of the 30 to 35 patients who were treated, around 60% were male and roughly 40% were female, and the mean age was around 41 years. Prior to enrollment, patients had been given standard therapy consisting of radiotherapy alone, temozolomide alone, or radiochemotherapy with temozolomide, with the combination given to most patients. Peripheral blood was collected at six visits: V03 (baseline), V05, V07, V10, V12 and V13. The week-35 safety follow-up took place at visit V12, and the week-47 end of study took place at visit V13.

The intended sense of this specimen's time point label: week 47, end of study. Each vaccine dose, consisting of 300 ug of a 20-mer mutant IDH1 peptide in Montanide, was administered subcutaneously with topical imiquimod. Patients received eight vaccinations in weeks 1, 3, 5, 7, 11, 15, 19 and 23, corresponding to visits V03 through V10. All donors had newly diagnosed IDH1-mutant astrocytomas of WHO grade 3 or 4 that showed loss of nuclear ATRX. The samples were drawn from NOA16, a multicentre, single-arm, open-label phase I trial in Germany that tested a mutant IDH1 peptide vaccine in humans for the first time. Genomic DNA for TCRB sequencing was isolated from EDTA blood with the DNeasy Blood and Tissue Kit. Library preparation used the immunoSEQ multiplex PCR assay. Rearranged TCR beta chain sequences were amplified with the hsTCRB Kit following the manufacturer's protocol. TCRB libraries were sequenced on an Illumina MiSeq. On the study's bioinformatics: The proprietary platform of the kit vendor was used for demultiplexing, trimming and gene mapping. Here the immuneACCESS table is served through TCRdb, limited to in-frame sequences with V and J called. Missing clones are a known gap in these copies; in checked studies unresolved V genes cover under half, and the rest lacks a known reason. That table supplies the V and J calls and clone size; D and trimming were determined from the DNA. Counted in this sample were about 94,000 clones; 89% of them appeared once. The top ten clones comprise 0.6% to 0.95% of the sample.

The research as a whole found: Pseudoprogression appeared unrelated to alterations in the top peripheral T cell clonotypes detected by TCRB sequencing. Selection of PBMC samples for TCRB deep sequencing was based on availability. The authors stated that sample limitations prevented analyses of patient blood samples from being reproduced. Immune responses induced by the vaccine were seen in roughly 95% of patients across multiple MHC alleles.

CDR1 is given as SGHRS and CDR2 as YFSETQ, both from the germline V gene. Ends trimmed: V by 3 bases, J by 1 base; bases unmatched to a gene: 0. The CDR3 runs 13 residues from the cysteine to the phenylalanine. Of the read, only the CDR3 DNA is kept; its 39 bases are in frame from base 1. The chain employs TRBV5-1 and TRBJ2-5; 7 bases in the middle match TRBD1. The origin of this receptor is a woman aged 45-60 years with glioma. This specimen consisted of PBMCs, obtained from a glioma patient whose treatment included an IDH1 peptide vaccine. The DNA sequence is TGCGCCAGCAGCTGGACAGGCCAAGAGACCCAGTACTTC. This sequence encodes CASSWTGQETQYF.